A selection of T cell receptor beta chains follows, all from one sample in a study of blood T cells in healthy people across ages. MiXCR, run by TCRdb on the 5' RACE reads, gives a single entry per CDR3 protein. The sample holds about 800,000 distinct CDR3 sequences, 55% to 70% seen once. The sequenced sample was blood. The receptor source for this set is a young man in good health. The CDR3 runs from the conserved cysteine through the conserved F or W. D genes are given only for firm matches. The size of a clone is reported for some rows only, either as once, few or many, or as a class for expanded clones.

>TRBD2|TRBJ2-5|few|TRBV9
CASSGAGTSGGKQETQYF
TGTGCCAGCAGCGGAGCGGGAACTAGCGGGGGGAAACAAGAGACCCAGTACTTC
>NA|TRBJ1-5|NA|TRBV5-1
CASSLFPSNQPQHF
TGCGCCAGCAGCTTGTTTCCTAGCAATCAGCCCCAGCATTTT
>NA|TRBJ2-5|few|TRBV29-1
CSVEGQGNQETQYF
TGCAGCGTTGAAGGCCAAGGGAATCAAGAGACCCAGTACTTC
>NA|TRBJ2-6|few|TRBV4-3
CASSPRWRAGSISGANVLTF
TGCGCCAGCAGCCCCCGGTGGAGAGCGGGTAGCATCTCTGGGGCCAACGTCCTGACTTTC
>NA|TRBJ2-1|NA|TRBV4-3
CASSQDRLQRSYNEQFF
TGCGCCAGCAGCCAAGATAGGTTGCAGCGGTCCTACAATGAGCAGTTCTTC
>NA|TRBJ1-1|once|TRBV5-8
CASSLLRERPNGAFF
TGTGCCAGCAGCTTGTTAAGGGAGAGACCAAATGGGGCTTTCTTT
>NA|TRBJ2-4|NA|TRBV28
CASSLELGAEAKNIQYF
TGTGCCAGCAGTTTAGAGTTAGGTGCGGAAGCCAAAAACATTCAGTACTTC
>NA|TRBJ2-7|NA|TRBV20-1
CSARGSNAYEQYF
TGCAGTGCTAGAGGGTCTAACGCCTACGAGCAGTACTTC
>TRBD2|TRBJ2-7|NA|TRBV28
CASSFSQAGGYEQYF
TGTGCCAGCAGTTTCTCCCAAGCGGGGGGTTACGAGCAGTACTTC
>TRBD1|TRBJ2-3|NA|TRBV6-2/TRBV6-3
CASSQDRLMDTQYF
TGTGCCAGCAGTCAGGACAGGCTGATGGATACGCAGTATTTT
>NA|TRBJ2-7|once|TRBV6-1
CASSEASPYSIFAFYEQYF
TGTGCCAGCAGTGAAGCAAGTCCGTATAGCATCTTCGCGTTCTACGAGCAGTACTTC
>NA|TRBJ2-5|NA|TRBV6-5
CASGERQEGTQYF
TGTGCCAGTGGAGAACGGCAGGAGGGGACCCAGTACTTC
>NA|TRBJ2-1|few|TRBV20-1
CSALYDNSEQFF
TGCAGTGCCCTATATGATAACAGTGAGCAGTTCTTC
>TRBD2|TRBJ2-7|NA|TRBV9
CASSVGGGDNEQYF
TGTGCCAGCAGCGTAGGGGGGGGAGACAATGAGCAGTACTTC
>NA|TRBJ1-2|NA|TRBV11-1
CASSFGLSYGYTF
TGTGCCAGCAGCTTTGGCCTCTCCTATGGCTACACCTTC
>NA|TRBJ2-5|NA|TRBV20-1
CSAVRAMGETQYF
TGCAGTGCTGTCAGGGCCATGGGGGAGACCCAGTACTTC